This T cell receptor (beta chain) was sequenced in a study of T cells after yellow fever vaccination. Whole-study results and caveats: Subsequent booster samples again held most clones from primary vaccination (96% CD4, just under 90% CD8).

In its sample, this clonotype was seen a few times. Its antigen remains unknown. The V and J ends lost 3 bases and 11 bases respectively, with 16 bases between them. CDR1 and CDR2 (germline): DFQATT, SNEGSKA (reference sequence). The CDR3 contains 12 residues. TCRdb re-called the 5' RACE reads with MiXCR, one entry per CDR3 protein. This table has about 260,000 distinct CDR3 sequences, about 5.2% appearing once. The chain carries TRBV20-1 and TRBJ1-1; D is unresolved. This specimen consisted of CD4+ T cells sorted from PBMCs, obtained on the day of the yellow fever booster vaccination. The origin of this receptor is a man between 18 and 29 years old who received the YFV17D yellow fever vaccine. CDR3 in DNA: TGCAGTGCTAGTAGACCGCTCCACCAGGCTTTCTTT. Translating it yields CSASRPLHQAFF.